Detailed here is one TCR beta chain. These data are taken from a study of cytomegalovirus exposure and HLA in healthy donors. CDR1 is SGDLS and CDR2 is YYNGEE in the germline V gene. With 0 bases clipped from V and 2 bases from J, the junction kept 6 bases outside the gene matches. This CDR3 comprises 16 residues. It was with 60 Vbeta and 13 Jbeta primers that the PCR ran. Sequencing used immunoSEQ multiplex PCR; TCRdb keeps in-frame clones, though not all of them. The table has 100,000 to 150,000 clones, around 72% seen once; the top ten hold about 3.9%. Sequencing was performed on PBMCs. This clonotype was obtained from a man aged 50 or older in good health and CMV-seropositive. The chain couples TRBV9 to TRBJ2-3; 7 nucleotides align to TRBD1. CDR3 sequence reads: CASSVGPGQDTDTQYF. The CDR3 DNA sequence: TGTGCCAGCAGCGTAGGACCCGGACAGGACACAGATACGCAGTATTTT.